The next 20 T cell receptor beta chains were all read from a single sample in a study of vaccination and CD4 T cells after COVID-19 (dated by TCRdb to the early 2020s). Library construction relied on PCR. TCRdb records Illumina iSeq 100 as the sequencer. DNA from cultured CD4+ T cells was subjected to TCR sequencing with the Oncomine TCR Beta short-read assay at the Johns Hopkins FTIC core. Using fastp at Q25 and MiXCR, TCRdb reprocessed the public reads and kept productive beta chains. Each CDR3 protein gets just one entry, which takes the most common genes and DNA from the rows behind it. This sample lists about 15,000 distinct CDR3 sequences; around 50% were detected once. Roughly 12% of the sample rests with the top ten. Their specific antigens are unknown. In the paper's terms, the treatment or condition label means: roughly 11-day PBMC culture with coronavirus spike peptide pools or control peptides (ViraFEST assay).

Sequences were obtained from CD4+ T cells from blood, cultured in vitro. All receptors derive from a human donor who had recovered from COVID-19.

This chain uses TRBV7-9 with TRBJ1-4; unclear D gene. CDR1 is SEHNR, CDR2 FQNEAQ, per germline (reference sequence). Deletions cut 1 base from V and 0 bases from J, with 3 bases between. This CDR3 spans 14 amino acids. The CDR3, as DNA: TGTGCCAGCAGCTTAGGCGCAACTAATGAAAAACTGTTTTTT. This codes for CASSLGATNEKLFF. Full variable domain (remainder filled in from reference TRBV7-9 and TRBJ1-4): DTGVSQNPRHKITKRGQNVTFRCDPISEHNRLYWYRQTLGQGPEFLTYFQNEAQLEKSRLLSDRFSAERPKGSFSTLEIQRTEQGDSAMYLCASSLGATNEKLFFGSGTQLSVL.

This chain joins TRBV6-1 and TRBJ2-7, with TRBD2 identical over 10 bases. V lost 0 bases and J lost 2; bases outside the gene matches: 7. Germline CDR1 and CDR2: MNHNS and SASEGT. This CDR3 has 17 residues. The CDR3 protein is CASSEAASGGRPYEQYF. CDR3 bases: TGTGCCAGCAGTGAAGCGGCTAGCGGGGGTCGTCCCTACGAGCAGTACTTC.

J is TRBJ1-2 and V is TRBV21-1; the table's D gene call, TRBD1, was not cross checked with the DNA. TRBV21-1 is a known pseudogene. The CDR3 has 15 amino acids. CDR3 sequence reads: CASSSRDRGGYGYTF. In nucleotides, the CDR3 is TGTGCCAGCAGCTCCCGGGACAGGGGAGGCTATGGCTACACCTTC.

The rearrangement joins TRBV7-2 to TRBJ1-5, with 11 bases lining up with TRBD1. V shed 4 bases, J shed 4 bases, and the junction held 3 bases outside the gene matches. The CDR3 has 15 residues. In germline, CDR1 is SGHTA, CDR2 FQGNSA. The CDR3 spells CASSWDRGVNQPQHF. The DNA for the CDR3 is TGTGCCAGCAGCTGGGACAGGGGGGTGAATCAGCCCCAGCATTTT.

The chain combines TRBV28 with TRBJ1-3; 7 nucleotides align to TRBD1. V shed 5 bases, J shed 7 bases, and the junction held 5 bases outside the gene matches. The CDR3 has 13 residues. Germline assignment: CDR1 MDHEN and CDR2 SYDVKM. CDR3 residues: CASSPTGRNTIYF. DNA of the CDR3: TGTGCCAGCAGTCCGACAGGGAGGAACACCATATATTTT.

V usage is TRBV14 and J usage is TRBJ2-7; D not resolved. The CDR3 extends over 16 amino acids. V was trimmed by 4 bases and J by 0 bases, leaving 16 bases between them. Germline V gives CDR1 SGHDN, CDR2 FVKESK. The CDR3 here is CASSRGPFITSYEQYF. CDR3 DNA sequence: TGTGCCAGCAGCCGAGGACCGTTTATTACCTCCTACGAGCAGTACTTC.

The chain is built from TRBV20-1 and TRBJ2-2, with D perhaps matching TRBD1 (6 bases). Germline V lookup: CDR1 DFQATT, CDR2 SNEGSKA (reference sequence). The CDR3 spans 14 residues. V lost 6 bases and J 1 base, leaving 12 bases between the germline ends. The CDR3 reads CSAVGHLNTGELFF. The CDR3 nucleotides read TGCAGTGCCGTGGGACACCTGAACACCGGGGAGCTGTTTTTT.

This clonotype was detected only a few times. This chain's CDR3 is CASSYTGLDMASYNSPLHF. The CDR3 bases are TGTGCCAGCAGCTACACGGGGTTGGACATGGCGTCCTATAATTCACCCCTCCACTTT. The chain is built from TRBV11-3 and TRBJ1-6; tentatively, D is TRBD1 (5 bases). The CDR3 is 19 residues long. From germline, CDR1 is SGHNT and CDR2 YENEEA. V shed 4 bases and J shed 1 base, with 20 bases lying between them.

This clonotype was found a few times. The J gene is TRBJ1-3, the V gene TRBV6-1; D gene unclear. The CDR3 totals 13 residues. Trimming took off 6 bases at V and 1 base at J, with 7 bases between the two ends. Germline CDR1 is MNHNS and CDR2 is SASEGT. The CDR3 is CASSKGSGNTIYF. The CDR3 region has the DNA TGTGCCAGCAGCAAGGGTTCTGGAAACACCATATATTTT.

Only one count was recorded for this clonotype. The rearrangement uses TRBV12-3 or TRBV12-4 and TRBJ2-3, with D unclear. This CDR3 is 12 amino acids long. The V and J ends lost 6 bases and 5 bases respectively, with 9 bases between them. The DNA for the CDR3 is TGTGCCAGCAGCCACCGTCAAGATACGCAGTATTTT. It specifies CASSHRQDTQYF.

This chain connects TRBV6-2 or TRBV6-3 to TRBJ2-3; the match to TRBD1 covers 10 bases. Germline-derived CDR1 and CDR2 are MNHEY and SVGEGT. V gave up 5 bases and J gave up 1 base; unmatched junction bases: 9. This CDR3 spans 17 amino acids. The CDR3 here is CASSISTGGSGTDTQYF. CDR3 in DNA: TGTGCCAGCAGTATATCGACAGGGGGCAGTGGCACAGATACGCAGTATTTT.

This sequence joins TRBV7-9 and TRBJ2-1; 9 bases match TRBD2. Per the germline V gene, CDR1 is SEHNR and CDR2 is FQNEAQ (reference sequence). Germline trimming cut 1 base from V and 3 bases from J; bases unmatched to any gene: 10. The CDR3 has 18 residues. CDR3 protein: CASSLGPTSGIYYNEQFF. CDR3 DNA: TGTGCCAGCAGCTTAGGCCCGACTAGCGGAATATACTACAATGAGCAGTTCTTC.

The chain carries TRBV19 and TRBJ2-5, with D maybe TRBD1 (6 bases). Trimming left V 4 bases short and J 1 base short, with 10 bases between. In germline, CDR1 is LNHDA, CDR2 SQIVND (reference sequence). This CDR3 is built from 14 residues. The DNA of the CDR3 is TGTGCCAGTAGTACGGACAGTCCCCAAGAGACCCAGTACTTC. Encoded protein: CASSTDSPQETQYF.

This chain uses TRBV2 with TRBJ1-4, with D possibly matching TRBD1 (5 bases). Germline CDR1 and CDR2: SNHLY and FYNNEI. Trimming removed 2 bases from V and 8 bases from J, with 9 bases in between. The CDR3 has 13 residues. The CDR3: CASSEQGREKLFF. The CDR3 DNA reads TGTGCCAGCAGTGAACAGGGAAGGGAAAAACTGTTTTTT.

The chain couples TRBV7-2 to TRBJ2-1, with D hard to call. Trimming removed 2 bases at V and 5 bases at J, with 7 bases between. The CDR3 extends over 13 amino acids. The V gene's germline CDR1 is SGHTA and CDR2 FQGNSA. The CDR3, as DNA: TGTGCCAGCAGCTTAAGTATGAACAATGAGCAGTTCTTC. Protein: CASSLSMNNEQFF.

In nucleotides, the CDR3 is TGTGCCAGCAGGTGGGACAGTGGGAGCAATCAGCCCCAGCATTTT. It encodes CASRWDSGSNQPQHF. The chain links TRBV28 to TRBJ1-5; 7 bases are a match to TRBD1. This CDR3 region has 15 residues. Looked up from germline, CDR1 is MDHEN and CDR2 is SYDVKM. With V trimmed by 6 bases and J by 1 base, 6 bases remained unmatched.

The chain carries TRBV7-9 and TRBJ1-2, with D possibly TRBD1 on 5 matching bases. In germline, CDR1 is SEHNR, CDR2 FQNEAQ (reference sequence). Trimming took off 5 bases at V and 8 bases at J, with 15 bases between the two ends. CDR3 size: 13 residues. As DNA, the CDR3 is TGTGCCAGCAGCATCGCAGGGACCTCAGGCTACACCTTC. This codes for CASSIAGTSGYTF.

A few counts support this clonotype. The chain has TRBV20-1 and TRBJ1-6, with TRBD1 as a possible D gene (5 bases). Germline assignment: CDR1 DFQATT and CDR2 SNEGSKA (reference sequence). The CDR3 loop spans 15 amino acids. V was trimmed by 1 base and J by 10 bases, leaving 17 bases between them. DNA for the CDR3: TGCAGTGCTAGAGTGGGGACGTCGGTCGGCTCACCCCTCCACTTT. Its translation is CSARVGTSVGSPLHF.

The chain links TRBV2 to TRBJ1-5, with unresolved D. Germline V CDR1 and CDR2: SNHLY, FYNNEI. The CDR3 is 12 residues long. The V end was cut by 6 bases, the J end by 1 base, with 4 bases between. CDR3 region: CASSLSNQPQHF. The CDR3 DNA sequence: TGTGCCAGCAGCCTAAGCAATCAGCCCCAGCATTTT.

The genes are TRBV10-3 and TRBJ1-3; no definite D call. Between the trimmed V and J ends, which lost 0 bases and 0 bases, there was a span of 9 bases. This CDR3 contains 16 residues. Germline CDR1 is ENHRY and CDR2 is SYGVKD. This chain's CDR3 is CAISESNFRSGNTIYF. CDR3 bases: TGTGCCATCAGTGAGTCGAACTTTCGCTCTGGAAACACCATATATTTT.